This entry describes one T cell receptor (beta chain). What antigen it recognizes has not been identified. These data come from a study of CXCR3-negative and CXCR3-positive naive CD8 T cells (dated by TCRdb to between 2017 and 2020). Turning to the overall study: In total, 130 million to 150 million TRB reads were obtained, which works out to roughly 1.5 +/- 0.3 million reads per library. Diversity and physicochemical repertoire analyses were performed on about ten donors pooled from two independent experiments. For the TRBV-TRBJ cluster analysis, the naive subsets came from a handful of donors, while the memory cells came from 3 donors.

Each CD8+ T cell subset was flow-sorted in triplicate, and 300,000 or so cells per subset were placed directly into RLT lysis buffer. Peripheral blood mononuclear cells were isolated from buffy coats by standard density gradient centrifugation. Total RNA was extracted from sorted cells using an RNeasy Mini Kit. The research as a whole found: Both naive subsets had comparably high repertoire diversity, while memory CD8+ T cells had much lower repertoire diversity. Freshly isolated PBMCs were used for most assays because CXCR3 expression went down partially after cryopreservation. Because surface CD5, which is linked to self-reactivity in mice, was comparable between the naive subsets, TCR interaction strength was also inferred from TRB CDR3 physicochemical properties. Naive CXCR3-negative and CXCR3-positive cells from the same donor showed similar TRBV-TRBJ usage, whereas memory cells showed distinct patterns.

TCRdb lists the instrument as NextSeq 550. The Human TCR Profiling Kit (MiLaboratory) was used to make UMI-labeled 5' RACE TRB cDNA libraries. cDNA synthesis used the entire amount of extracted RNA, and PCR amplification then used the entire amount of cDNA produced. Libraries were prepared in parallel with an identical number of PCR cycles. The paper's data handling went like this. About 50,000 +/- 10,000 unique UMI-labeled TRB cDNA molecules per library were extracted with MIGEC and MiXCR, with at least two reads per UMI required. On average, each library contained approximately 40,000 +/- 10,000 functional in-frame TRB CDR3 nucleotide clonotypes without stop codons. After each sample was downsampled to 5000 UMI-labeled TRB molecules, VDJtools was used to calculate diversity metrics such as normalized Shannon-Wiener and Chao1. Clonotype-size-weighted physicochemical properties of the central five CDR3 residues (interaction energy, strength, volume and Kidera factor 4) were computed in VDJtools. TCRdb reprocessed the raw reads; every CDR3 protein sequence is a single record, and DNA is not supplied. In this record, the V and J calls reflect TCRdb's handling and not the investigators' own analysis. The sample's own table lists around 50,000 distinct CDR3 sequences. 23% of the sample comes from the top ten.

CDR1 is given as LNHNV and CDR2 as YYDKDF, both from the germline V gene (reference sequence). The CDR3 runs 15 amino acids, cysteine and phenylalanine included. DNA for this receptor is not on file. The sequencing input was memory CD8+ T cells from blood. The meaning of the sample's cell subset or site label: conventional CD8+ memory T cells (TMEM), sorted as controls. This receptor was taken from a human donor in good health. Some clones in this sample may be carry-over from other donors' samples. The sequence joins TRBV15 to TRBJ2-6; checking the TCRdb D call of TRBD1 is not possible without DNA. The CDR3 corresponds to CATSDPPQGANVLTF.